This TCR beta chain comes out of a study of CD8 T cells in ankylosing spondylitis. Study outcomes and limitations: What seemed typical of ankylosing spondylitis blood was a TCR beta motif built from several highly homologous variants. There was reportedly significant enrichment of clones that were disease-linked in matched ankylosing spondylitis synovial fluid. Disease-linked clones displayed a CD8+ phenotype and appeared relatively rarely in peripheral blood.

Regarding this clonotype: Its target is unknown.

CDR3 size: 15 residues. Germline loops: CDR1 MDHEN, CDR2 SYDVKM. V lost 6 bases to trimming and J lost 0 bases; unmatched junction nucleotides: 4. TCRdb reanalysed the 5' RACE reads using MiXCR and keeps one entry per CDR3 protein. Found here are approximately 540,000 distinct CDR3 sequences, approximately 12% of them singletons; the top ten hold 6.5% to 7%. The chain has TRBV28 and TRBJ2-1; 8 nucleotides agree with TRBD2. The specimen sequenced was blood, either unsorted or a sorted T cell fraction (not recorded which). The clonotype originates from a male donor with ankylosing spondylitis. The CDR3, as DNA: TGTGCCAGCAGACCGGGGGGGAGCTCCTACAATGAGCAGTTCTTC. This sequence encodes CASRPGGSSYNEQFF.